These 6 T cell receptor beta chains originate from one sample sequenced in a study of T-cell memory formation after mild COVID-19. Each CDR3 protein gets one entry after TCRdb re-called the 5' RACE reads with MiXCR. The data show 250,000 or so distinct CDR3 sequences, about 20% seen once. The specimen was PBMCs or a T cell subset sorted from them (not recorded which). Every receptor here comes from a man in his late teens or twenties who had mild COVID-19 (a few samples of this study predate the infection). Cell type and time point are not known.

This clonotype was picked up a small number of times. The chain uses TRBV5-1 and TRBJ2-5; either TRBD1 or TRBD2 may fit D (5 bases each). CDR1 is SGHRS, CDR2 YFSETQ, per germline. The CDR3 is made up of 13 amino acids. V shed 5 bases and J shed 2 bases, with 10 bases lying between them. The CDR3 sequence is CASRMGEQETQYF. CDR3 in DNA: TGCGCCAGCAGGATGGGGGAACAAGAGACCCAGTACTTC.

This clonotype occurred a few times. V and J are TRBV20-1 and TRBJ2-5, with 7 nucleotides matching TRBD2. The CDR3 runs 12 residues. V dropped 5 bases and J dropped 5; count of bases not matched to a gene: 5. Germline V gene sequence: CDR1 DFQATT, CDR2 SNEGSKA (reference sequence). CDR3 nucleotides: TGCAGTGCTTTGGGGGGGTGGGAGACCCAGTACTTC. Protein: CSALGGWETQYF.

V usage is TRBV4-1 and J usage is TRBJ1-6; no definite D call. The CDR3 loop spans 17 amino acids. Per germline, CDR1 MGHRA and CDR2 YSYEKL. V was pared by 0 bases and J by 7 bases, with 16 bases between. The CDR3 loop is CASSQDPPRTRNSPLHF. The CDR3 DNA reads as TGCGCCAGCAGCCAAGACCCCCCAAGAACAAGGAATTCACCCCTCCACTTT.

Here the CDR3 reads CASSLGTAPGYTF. The CDR3 DNA reads TGTGCCAGCAGCCTCGGGACAGCCCCTGGCTACACCTTC. The rearrangement links TRBV12-3 or TRBV12-4 to TRBJ1-2; 7 nucleotides agree with TRBD1. V lost 6 bases to trimming and J lost 7 bases; unmatched junction nucleotides: 8. This CDR3 contains 13 residues.

This clonotype has more than one count but fewer than ten. The chain uses TRBV4-2 and TRBJ2-5; 8 bases agree with TRBD1. The CDR3 has 15 amino acids. CDR1 and CDR2 (germline): LGHNA, YNFKEQ. V lost 2 bases to trimming and J lost 5 bases; unmatched junction nucleotides: 7. Here the CDR3 reads CASSQTPTGDETQYF. CDR3 DNA: TGTGCCAGCAGCCAAACCCCGACAGGGGACGAGACCCAGTACTTC.

V is TRBV12-3 or TRBV12-4 and J is TRBJ2-4, with 7 bases fitting TRBD1. V was clipped by 3 bases and J by 4 bases; unmatched bases: 9. The CDR3 covers 16 residues. The CDR3 region is CASSFSLPGQKNIQYF. For the CDR3, the DNA is TGTGCCAGCAGTTTTAGTTTACCGGGACAGAAAAACATTCAGTACTTC.